This T cell receptor (beta chain) was obtained from a study of blood T cell repertoires in COVID-19. Study details: Spain, Italy and the United States supplied samples that represented acute and convalescent COVID-19.

Enrollees, roughly 18 to 90 years old, lived in around 23 US areas. What the recovered Cohort 3 donors had was two negative PCRs, clearance, or symptom resolution. In the source study's methods: Researchers report that nucleated cell counts were estimated from reference gene primer amplification. Data came from immunoSEQ multiplex PCR; TCRdb stores just in-frame clones and leaves some out. V, J and clone size derive from that table, while D and trimming were established from the DNA sequence. The data show approximately 250,000 clones, 85% to 90% seen once. Trimming took 0 bases from V and 4 from J; bases not matched to a gene: 13. Germline lookup yields CDR1 SGHNT and CDR2 YYREEE (reference sequence). This CDR3 comprises 18 residues.

This chain uses TRBV5-4 with TRBJ2-1; the match to TRBD2 covers 7 bases. Sequencing was done on a sample of PBMCs or T cells enriched from blood (not recorded which). This receptor was taken from a woman under 40 who had recovered from COVID-19. This CDR3 reads CASSLGTPASGPYNEQFF. The CDR3 nucleotides read TGTGCCAGCAGCTTGGGAACCCCGGCTAGCGGCCCATACAATGAGCAGTTCTTC.